The source of this TCR beta chain is a study of blood T cell repertoires in COVID-19. Study details: Samples representing acute and convalescent COVID-19 were sourced from the United States, Italy and Spain. From T cells, B-cell-depleted T cells, or PBMCs came the material, which was cDNA or gDNA.

The V end was cut by 10 bases, the J end by 7 bases, with 23 bases between. Germline V CDR1 and CDR2: LNHDA, SQIVND (reference sequence). The CDR3 loop spans 15 amino acids. Original data processing: Using reference gene primer amplification, nucleated cell counts were estimated. Method: immunoSEQ multiplex PCR; TCRdb's copy keeps in-frame clones and lacks some. The D gene and trimming were derived from the DNA, and the V and J assignments and clone size from that table. The repertoire includes about 280,000 clones, about 82% of them detected once, and 4.5% to 6% sits in the top ten. This clone was observed a single time.

The TCR comes from a man in his forties or fifties with active or convalescent COVID-19. The V gene is TRBV19, the J gene TRBJ1-5; D remains unclear. The sample taken for sequencing was peripheral blood. CDR3 sequence: CATREAWAIGQPQHF. In DNA form, the CDR3 reads TGTGCCACCCGGGAGGCTTGGGCGATAGGCCAGCCCCAGCATTTT.